Following are 31 T cell receptor beta chains from one sample sequenced in a study of CD8+ T cells in alopecia areata. Once RNA had been extracted, it was reverse transcribed into cDNA to act as the sequencing template. Data came from immunoSEQ multiplex PCR; TCRdb stores just in-frame clones and leaves some out. In the table there are some 240,000 clones, 57% of which are singletons. The source material was CD4+ T cells sorted from blood, sampled at week 0. These receptors all stem from a human donor with alopecia areata.

In its sample, this clone was seen once. This chain connects TRBV29-1 to TRBJ1-1; D perhaps matches TRBD1 (5 bases). The CDR3 sequence is 16 residues long. Germline V gene lookup returns CDR1 SQVTM and CDR2 ANQGSEA. V was clipped by 1 base and J by 1 base, with 16 bases between them. Written as DNA, the CDR3 is TGCAGCGTTGAAGGAGGGGCGGGGAGGTGGAACACTGAAGCTTTCTTT. This codes for CSVEGGAGRWNTEAFF.

The rearrangement uses TRBV30 and TRBJ2-1; TRBD2 matches at 7 bases. Germline V CDR1 and CDR2: GTSNPN, SVGIG (reference sequence). The ends lost 0 bases at V and 9 bases at J; junction bases unmatched: 8. The CDR3 totals 14 residues. CDR3 nucleotides: TGTGCCTGGAGTGTTGAAGCGGGAACGGGTGAGCAGTTCTTC. This codes for CAWSVEAGTGEQFF.

CDR3 sequence: CATSPPGGQVYGYTF. The CDR3 DNA is TGTGCCACCAGTCCTCCCGGGGGACAGGTCTATGGCTACACCTTC. J is TRBJ1-2 and V is TRBV15; the match to TRBD1 covers 8 bases. The CDR3 totals 15 residues. After removal of 6 bases from V and 4 bases from J, the junction contained 10 bases not matched to a gene. Per germline, CDR1 LNHNV and CDR2 YYDKDF (reference sequence).

This clone turned up a few times. This rearrangement joins TRBV10-3 to TRBJ2-5; D is ambiguous. Trimming cost V 8 bases and J 2 bases, with 6 bases left between them. From germline, CDR1 is ENHRY and CDR2 SYGVKD. The CDR3 is made up of 11 amino acids. The CDR3, as DNA: TGTGCCATCCTCATACAAGAGACCCAGTACTTC. Protein: CAILIQETQYF.

V gene TRBV18 combines with J gene TRBJ2-7; D not certain. CDR3 length: 13 amino acids. In germline, CDR1 is KGHSH, CDR2 LQKENI. Trimming took 3 bases from V and 5 from J, leaving 11 bases between them. CDR3 coding DNA: TGTGCCAGCTCACCCGAAAGGTCCCACGAGCAGTACTTC. This codes for CASSPERSHEQYF.

A few counts support this clone. CDR3 sequence (DNA): TGTGCCAGCAGAGTCACCGGGGAGCTGTTTTTT. Translated, it gives CASRVTGELFF. This sequence joins TRBV2 and TRBJ2-2, with D hard to call. Germline V CDR1 and CDR2: SNHLY, FYNNEI. The CDR3 has 11 amino acids. The V and J ends lost 6 bases and 4 bases respectively, with 3 bases between them. Complete variable domain (other parts from reference TRBV2 and TRBJ2-2): EPEVTQTPSHQVTQMGQEVILRCVPISNHLYFYWYRQILGQKVEFLVSFYNNEISEKSEIFDDQFSVERPDGSNFTLKIRSTKLEDSAMYFCASRVTGELFFGEGSRLTVL.

This chain uses TRBV7-9 with TRBJ1-2, with 8 nucleotides matching TRBD1. J lost 0 bases, V lost 3 bases, and 3 bases had no gene match. CDR1 is SEHNR and CDR2 is FQNEAQ in the germline V gene (reference sequence). CDR3 length: 15 residues. The CDR3 region is CASSFQGASNYGYTF. CDR3 in DNA: TGTGCCAGCAGCTTCCAGGGGGCCTCTAACTATGGCTACACCTTC.

The chain carries TRBV11-2 and TRBJ1-6; weak D call: TRBD1 (6 bases). There are 16 residues in the CDR3. Trimming shortened V by 5 bases and J by 0 bases, and 11 bases separated the two germline ends. Per germline, CDR1 SGHAT and CDR2 FQNNGV. CDR3 in DNA: TGTGCCAGCAGCCCCATAGGGGGCTCCTATAATTCACCCCTCCACTTT. It specifies CASSPIGGSYNSPLHF. Filled out from reference TRBV11-2 and TRBJ1-6, the complete variable domain reads EAGVAQSPRYKIIEKRQSVAFWCNPISGHATLYWYQQILGQGPKLLIQFQNNGVVDDSQLPKDRFSAERLKGVDSTLKIQPAKLEDSAVYLCASSPIGGSYNSPLHFGNGTRLTVT.

This chain joins TRBV19 and TRBJ2-5; no clear D gene. V lost 2 bases and J 0 bases, leaving 10 bases between the germline ends. This CDR3 is built from 15 residues. Germline V gene lookup returns CDR1 LNHDA and CDR2 SQIVND (reference sequence). The CDR3 DNA is TGTGCCAGTAGTATAATGGGTTTTGACCAAGAGACCCAGTACTTC. Translating it yields CASSIMGFDQETQYF.

This clone was seen only a few times. This CDR3 is CSINSGTGGKEQYF. Written as DNA, the CDR3 is TGCAGCATAAACTCCGGGACAGGGGGCAAGGAGCAGTACTTC. The J gene is TRBJ2-7, the V gene TRBV29-1; 12 positions agree with TRBD1. Trimming took 8 bases from V and 7 from J; bases not matched to a gene: 12. The germline V gene encodes CDR1 SQVTM and CDR2 ANQGSEA. The length of the CDR3 is 14 residues.

A single count supports this clone. The rearrangement uses TRBV19 and TRBJ1-2, with 10 bases identical to TRBD1. This CDR3 spans 14 amino acids. Per the germline V gene, CDR1 is LNHDA and CDR2 is SQIVND (reference sequence). V lost 6 bases, J lost 5 bases, and 6 bases stayed unmatched. The CDR3 is CASSTDRGPYGYTF. The CDR3 bases are TGTGCCAGTAGCACAGACAGGGGGCCATATGGCTACACCTTC.

As concerns this clone: Other DNA sequences in the same sample also yield this CDR3. The chain links TRBV6-5 to TRBJ2-1; the D is unclear. Germline V gene sequence: CDR1 MNHEY, CDR2 SVGAGI. This CDR3 region has 11 residues. V was cut by 2 bases and J by 10 bases, with 6 bases left in between. The CDR3 DNA sequence: TGTGCCAGCAGTTACAGGAACGAGCAGTTCTTC. Its translation is CASSYRNEQFF.

The chain links TRBV30 to TRBJ1-2; 8 bases are a match to TRBD1. Looked up from germline, CDR1 is GTSNPN and CDR2 is SVGIG (reference sequence). V was pared by 2 bases and J by 1 base, with 3 bases of the junction left unmatched. The CDR3 has 14 amino acids. This chain's CDR3 is CAWSQQGVNYGYTF. DNA for the CDR3: TGTGCCTGGAGTCAACAGGGGGTTAACTATGGCTACACCTTC.

V usage is TRBV5-6 and J usage is TRBJ2-7, with D perhaps matching TRBD2 (6 bases). V lost 0 bases to trimming and J lost 4 bases, with 14 bases between them. The germline CDR1 and CDR2 sequences are SGHDT and YYEEEE. The CDR3 is 15 residues long. The CDR3 DNA follows: TGTGCCAGCAGCTTGGCCGAAGGGAGGAGATACGAGCAGTACTTC. Protein sequence: CASSLAEGRRYEQYF.

The sample holds one count of this clone. CDR3 DNA sequence: TGTGCCAGCAGCCCTAATCGAGATACGCAGTATTTT. Translated: CASSPNRDTQYF. The gene calls are TRBV5-6 and TRBJ2-3; D call uncertain. Germline loops: CDR1 SGHDT, CDR2 YYEEEE. V lost 4 bases to trimming and J lost 5 bases, with 8 bases between them. The CDR3 totals 12 residues.

For the CDR3, the DNA is TGTGCCAGCAGCTTGCAGGGTACTGATTCACCCCTCCACTTT. Its translation is CASSLQGTDSPLHF. This sequence joins TRBV5-4 and TRBJ1-6; tentatively, D is TRBD1 (5 bases). This CDR3 spans 14 amino acids. Trimming cost V 1 base and J 8 bases, with 10 bases left between them. CDR1 and CDR2 from the germline V gene are SGHNT and YYREEE (reference sequence). Based on the CDR3 plus reference TRBV5-4 and TRBJ1-6, the full variable domain is ETGVTQSPTHLIKTRGQQVTLRCSSQSGHNTVSWYQQALGQGPQFIFQYYREEENGRGNFPPRFSGLQFPNYSSELNVNALELDDSALYLCASSLQGTDSPLHFGNGTRLTVT.

This clone showed up just a few times. The V gene is TRBV30, the J gene TRBJ2-7; D not resolved. The CDR3 is made up of 12 amino acids. V lost 0 bases, J lost 5 bases, and 8 bases lay in between. From germline, CDR1 is GTSNPN and CDR2 SVGIG (reference sequence). The CDR3 reads CAWSVSRNEQYF. The DNA of the CDR3 is TGTGCCTGGAGTGTAAGTAGGAACGAGCAGTACTTC.

This clone was observed a few times. The chain employs TRBV30 and TRBJ1-1, with D possibly being TRBD1 (6 bases). Germline V gene lookup returns CDR1 GTSNPN and CDR2 SVGIG (reference sequence). This CDR3 has 15 residues. V lost 1 base and J lost 4, with 16 bases in between. CDR3: CAWSAFPRGPTEAFF. The CDR3 DNA reads TGTGCCTGGAGTGCGTTTCCCAGGGGACCCACTGAAGCTTTCTTT.

This chain uses TRBV6-1 with TRBJ2-7; D is unresolved. Germline CDR1 MNHNS, CDR2 SASEGT. The CDR3 is 12 amino acids. Trimming left V 7 bases short and J 7 bases short, with 14 bases between. CDR3 coding DNA: TGTGCCAGCACTGATGAGGTCTGGGAGCAGTACTTC. It is translated as CASTDEVWEQYF.

This rearrangement joins TRBV18 to TRBJ1-1; D is possibly TRBD1 (6 bases). Between the trimmed V and J ends, which lost 3 bases and 4 bases, there was a span of 12 bases. This CDR3 comprises 14 residues. Germline V gene lookup returns CDR1 KGHSH and CDR2 LQKENI. Written as DNA, the CDR3 is TGTGCCAGCTCACCCCTGGGAGGGGGCACTGAAGCTTTCTTT. It is translated as CASSPLGGGTEAFF.

This chain connects TRBV5-1 to TRBJ2-7, with 11 nucleotides matching TRBD1. Germline loops: CDR1 SGHRS, CDR2 YFSETQ. The CDR3 spans 14 residues. V was clipped by 4 bases and J by 3 bases; unmatched bases: 3. The CDR3: CASSNGTGGYEQYF. DNA for the CDR3: TGCGCCAGCAGCAACGGGACAGGGGGCTACGAGCAGTACTTC.

This clone occurred once. The V gene is TRBV18, the J gene TRBJ1-1; D unclear. V lost 1 base, J lost 2 bases, and 11 bases lay in between. The germline V gene encodes CDR1 KGHSH and CDR2 LQKENI. CDR3 length: 15 residues. CDR3 sequence: CASSPRSGGNTEAFF. CDR3 nucleotide sequence: TGTGCCAGCTCACCACGTTCAGGCGGAAACACTGAAGCTTTCTTT.

Here the CDR3 DNA reads TGTGCCAGCAGTTCCACCCGGGAAAACGAGCAGTACTTC. The encoded protein is CASSSTRENEQYF. The chain uses TRBV6-6 and TRBJ2-7; tentative D call: TRBD2 (5 bases). Germline V gives CDR1 MNHNY, CDR2 SVGAGI (reference sequence). The CDR3 length is 13 residues. The ends were cut back, 4 bases at V and 5 bases at J, with 12 bases in the middle.

This clone was detected only a few times. J is TRBJ1-2 and V is TRBV7-9; TRBD1 aligns across 8 bases. This CDR3 region has 16 residues. Germline V lookup: CDR1 SEHNR, CDR2 FQNEAQ (reference sequence). The V segment lost 5 bases and the J segment 6 bases; nucleotides outside the gene matches: 14. CDR3 bases: TGTGCCAGCAGCGCCAACCTAGGACAGGGCTCCGATGGCTACACCTTC. Protein sequence: CASSANLGQGSDGYTF.

The rearrangement links TRBV6-5 to TRBJ2-7, with a tentative D call TRBD1 (5 bases). Trimming took 8 bases from V and 3 from J, leaving 14 bases between them. The CDR3 has 13 residues. Germline V gene lookup returns CDR1 MNHEY and CDR2 SVGAGI. CDR3 coding DNA: TGTGCCAGCGGTCCTACAGGTTTCTACGAGCAGTACTTC. Its protein product is CASGPTGFYEQYF.

This clone was detected a few times. This chain uses TRBV19 with TRBJ2-2; D uncertain. Trimming shortened V by 5 bases and J by 1 base, and 5 bases separated the two germline ends. Per the germline V gene, CDR1 is LNHDA and CDR2 is SQIVND (reference sequence). This CDR3 has 13 residues. The CDR3 protein is CASSAQNTGELFF. The DNA of the CDR3 is TGTGCCAGTAGTGCGCAGAACACCGGGGAGCTGTTTTTT.

This clone was detected many times. The chain uses TRBV14 and TRBJ2-3; 10 positions agree with TRBD1. The V segment lost 4 bases and the J segment 7 bases; nucleotides outside the gene matches: 8. The CDR3 totals 15 residues. CDR1 is SGHDN and CDR2 is FVKESK in the germline V gene. CDR3 sequence reads: CASSLLGQGGNTQYF. CDR3 in DNA: TGTGCCAGCAGCCTCCTCGGACAGGGGGGGAATACGCAGTATTTT.

This clone has just a few counts. The rearrangement links TRBV15 to TRBJ1-2; TRBD1 matches at 10 bases. In germline, CDR1 is LNHNV, CDR2 YYDKDF (reference sequence). J lost 7 bases, V lost 5 bases, and 10 bases had no gene match. The CDR3 length is 15 residues. CDR3 DNA sequence: TGTGCCACCAGCGGGGGAGGACAGGGGGTTGGTGGCTACACCTTC. Its translation: CATSGGGQGVGGYTF.

The chain is built from TRBV2 and TRBJ1-5; D remains unclear. The germline V and J ends were trimmed by 3 bases and 5 bases, with 11 bases remaining between them. In germline, CDR1 is SNHLY, CDR2 FYNNEI. The CDR3 has 14 amino acids. The CDR3 protein is CASSDAQFYQPQHF. CDR3 bases: TGTGCCAGCAGTGACGCTCAGTTTTATCAGCCCCAGCATTTT. Full variable domain (remainder filled in from reference TRBV2 and TRBJ1-5): EPEVTQTPSHQVTQMGQEVILRCVPISNHLYFYWYRQILGQKVEFLVSFYNNEISEKSEIFDDQFSVERPDGSNFTLKIRSTKLEDSAMYFCASSDAQFYQPQHFGDGTRLSIL.

The chain links TRBV29-1 to TRBJ2-7; no definite D call. The CDR3 extends over 12 amino acids. Trimming took off 4 bases at V and 3 bases at J, with 10 bases between the two ends. The V gene's germline CDR1 is SQVTM and CDR2 ANQGSEA. The CDR3 sequence: CSVVDFGYEQYF. CDR3 bases: TGCAGCGTTGTTGACTTCGGCTACGAGCAGTACTTC.

The chain uses TRBV5-1 and TRBJ2-3; the D gene could be TRBD1 or TRBD2 (5 bases each). V lost 1 base, J lost 3 bases, and 15 bases lay in between. The germline gives CDR1 SGHRS, CDR2 YFSETQ. The CDR3 is made up of 16 amino acids. The CDR3 is CASSLLTGRVTDTQYF. CDR3 sequence (DNA): TGCGCCAGCAGCTTGCTAACGGGACGGGTAACAGATACGCAGTATTTT.